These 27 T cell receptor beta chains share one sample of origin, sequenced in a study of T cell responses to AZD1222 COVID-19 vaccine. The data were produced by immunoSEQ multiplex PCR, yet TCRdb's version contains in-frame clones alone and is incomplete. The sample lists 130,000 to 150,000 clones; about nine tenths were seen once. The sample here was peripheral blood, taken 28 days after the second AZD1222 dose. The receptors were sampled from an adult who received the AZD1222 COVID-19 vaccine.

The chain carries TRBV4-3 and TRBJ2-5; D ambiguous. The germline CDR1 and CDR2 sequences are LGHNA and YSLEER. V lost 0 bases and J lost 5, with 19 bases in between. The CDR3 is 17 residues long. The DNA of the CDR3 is TGCGCCAGCAGCCAAGATCCTGACCCGAGCTTCGGGGAGACCCAGTACTTC. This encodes CASSQDPDPSFGETQYF.

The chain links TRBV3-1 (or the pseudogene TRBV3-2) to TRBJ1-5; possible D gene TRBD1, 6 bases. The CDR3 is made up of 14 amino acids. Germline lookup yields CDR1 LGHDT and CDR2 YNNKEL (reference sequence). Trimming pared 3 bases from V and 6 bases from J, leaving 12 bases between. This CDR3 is CASSQIQGGQPQHF. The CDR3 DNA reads TGTGCCAGCAGCCAGATACAGGGCGGTCAGCCCCAGCATTTT.

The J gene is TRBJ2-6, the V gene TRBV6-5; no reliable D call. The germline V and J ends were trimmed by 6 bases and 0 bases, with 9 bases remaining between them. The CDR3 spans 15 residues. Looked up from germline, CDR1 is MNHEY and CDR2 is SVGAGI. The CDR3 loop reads CASRNADSGANVLTF. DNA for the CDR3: TGTGCCAGCAGGAACGCTGACTCTGGGGCCAACGTCCTGACTTTC.

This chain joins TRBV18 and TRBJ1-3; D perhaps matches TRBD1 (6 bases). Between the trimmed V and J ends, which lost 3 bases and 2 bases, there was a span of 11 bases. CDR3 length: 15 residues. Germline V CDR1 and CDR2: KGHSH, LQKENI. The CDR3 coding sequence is TGTGCCAGCTCACCCCAAGGGGGGGCTGGAAACACCATATATTTT. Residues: CASSPQGGAGNTIYF. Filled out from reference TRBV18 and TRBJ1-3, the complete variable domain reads NAGVMQNPRHLVRRRGQEARLRCSPMKGHSHVYWYRQLPEEGLKFMVYLQKENIIDESGMPKERFSAEFPKEGPSILRIQQVVRGDSAAYFCASSPQGGAGNTIYFGEGSWLTVV.

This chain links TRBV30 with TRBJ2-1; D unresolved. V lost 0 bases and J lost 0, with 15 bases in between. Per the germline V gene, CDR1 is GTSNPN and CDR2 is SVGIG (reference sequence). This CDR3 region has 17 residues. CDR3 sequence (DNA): TGTGCCTGGAGTGTGGTGGGTAGAATCAGCTCCTACAATGAGCAGTTCTTC. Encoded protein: CAWSVVGRISSYNEQFF.

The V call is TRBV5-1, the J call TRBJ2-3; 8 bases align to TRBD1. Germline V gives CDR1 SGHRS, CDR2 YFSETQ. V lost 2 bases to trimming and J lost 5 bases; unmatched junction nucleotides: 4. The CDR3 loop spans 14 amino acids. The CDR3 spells CASSLQGVLDTQYF. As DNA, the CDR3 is TGCGCCAGCAGCTTACAGGGGGTATTAGATACGCAGTATTTT.

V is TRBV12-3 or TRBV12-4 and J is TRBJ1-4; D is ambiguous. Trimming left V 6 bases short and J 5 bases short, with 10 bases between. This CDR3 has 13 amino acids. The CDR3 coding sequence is TGTGCCAGCAGCCCGATGGAAAATGAAAAACTGTTTTTT. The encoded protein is CASSPMENEKLFF.

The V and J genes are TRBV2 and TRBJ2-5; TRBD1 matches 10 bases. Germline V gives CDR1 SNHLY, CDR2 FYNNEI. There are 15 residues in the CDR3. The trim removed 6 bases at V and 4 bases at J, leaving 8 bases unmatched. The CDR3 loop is CASRVRQGARETQYF. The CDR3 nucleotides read TGTGCCAGCAGAGTTAGACAGGGGGCTAGAGAGACCCAGTACTTC. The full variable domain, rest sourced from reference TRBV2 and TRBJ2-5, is EPEVTQTPSHQVTQMGQEVILRCVPISNHLYFYWYRQILGQKVEFLVSFYNNEISEKSEIFDDQFSVERPDGSNFTLKIRSTKLEDSAMYFCASRVRQGARETQYFGPGTRLLVL.

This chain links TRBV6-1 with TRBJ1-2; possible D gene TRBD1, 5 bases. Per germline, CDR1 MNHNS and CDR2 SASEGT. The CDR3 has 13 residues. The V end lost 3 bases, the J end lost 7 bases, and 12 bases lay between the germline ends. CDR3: CASSEIGAGGYTF. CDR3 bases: TGTGCCAGCAGTGAGATAGGGGCGGGTGGCTACACCTTC.

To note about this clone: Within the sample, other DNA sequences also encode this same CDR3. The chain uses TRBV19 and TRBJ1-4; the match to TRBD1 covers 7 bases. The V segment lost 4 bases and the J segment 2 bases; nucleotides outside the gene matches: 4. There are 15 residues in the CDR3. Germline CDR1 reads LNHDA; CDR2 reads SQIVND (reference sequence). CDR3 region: CASSRQGGTNEKLFF. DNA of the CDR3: TGTGCCAGTAGTAGGCAGGGGGGCACTAATGAAAAACTGTTTTTT.

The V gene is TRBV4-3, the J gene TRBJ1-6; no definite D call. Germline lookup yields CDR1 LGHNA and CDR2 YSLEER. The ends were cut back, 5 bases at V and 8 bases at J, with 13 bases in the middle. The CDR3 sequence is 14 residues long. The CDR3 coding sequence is TGCGCCAGCAGCTTTGTGGGGTCAGATTCACCCCTCCACTTT. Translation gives CASSFVGSDSPLHF.

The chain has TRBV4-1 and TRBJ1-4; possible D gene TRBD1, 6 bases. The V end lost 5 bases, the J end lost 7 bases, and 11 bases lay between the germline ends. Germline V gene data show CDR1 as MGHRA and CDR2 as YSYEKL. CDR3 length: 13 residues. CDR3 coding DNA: TGCGCCAGCAGCAGGCGGACAGCTGAAAAACTGTTTTTT. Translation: CASSRRTAEKLFF.

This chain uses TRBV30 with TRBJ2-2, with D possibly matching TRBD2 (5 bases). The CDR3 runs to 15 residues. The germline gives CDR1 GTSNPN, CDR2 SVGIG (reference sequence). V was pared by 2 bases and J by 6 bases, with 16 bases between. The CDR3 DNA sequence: TGTGCCTGGAGTCGGGATGGACTGGCGGCCGGGGAGCTGTTTTTT. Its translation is CAWSRDGLAAGELFF. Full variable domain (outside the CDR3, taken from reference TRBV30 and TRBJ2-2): SQTIHQWPATLVQPVGSPLSLECTVEGTSNPNLYWYRQAAGRGLQLLFYSVGIGQISSEVPQNLSASRPQDRQFILSSKKLLLSDSGFYLCAWSRDGLAAGELFFGEGSRLTVL.

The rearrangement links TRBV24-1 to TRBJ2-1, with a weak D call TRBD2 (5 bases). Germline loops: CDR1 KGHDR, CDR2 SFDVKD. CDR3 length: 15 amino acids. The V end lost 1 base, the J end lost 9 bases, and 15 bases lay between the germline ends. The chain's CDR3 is CATSDLIGPEGEQFF. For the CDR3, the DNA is TGTGCCACCAGTGATTTAATAGGACCAGAGGGTGAGCAGTTCTTC.

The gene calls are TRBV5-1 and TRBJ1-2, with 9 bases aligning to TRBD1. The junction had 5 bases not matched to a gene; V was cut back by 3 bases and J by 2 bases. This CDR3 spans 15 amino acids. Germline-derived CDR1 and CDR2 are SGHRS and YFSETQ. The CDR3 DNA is TGCGCCAGCAGCTCCGGACAGGGGAGGAACTATGGCTACACCTTC. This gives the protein CASSSGQGRNYGYTF.

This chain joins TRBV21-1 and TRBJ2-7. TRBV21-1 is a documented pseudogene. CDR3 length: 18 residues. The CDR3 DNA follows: TGTGCCAGCAGCAAAGCGGAAGGTGGCTACCGATACTCCTACGAGCAGTACTTC. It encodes CASSKAEGGYRYSYEQYF.

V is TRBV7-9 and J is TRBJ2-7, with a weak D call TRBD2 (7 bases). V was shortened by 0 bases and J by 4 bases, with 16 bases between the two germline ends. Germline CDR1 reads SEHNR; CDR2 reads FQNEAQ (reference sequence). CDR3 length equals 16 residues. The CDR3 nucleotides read TGTGCCAGCAGCTTAGCGGGGGCGGGAGAAAAGTACGAGCAGTACTTC. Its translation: CASSLAGAGEKYEQYF.

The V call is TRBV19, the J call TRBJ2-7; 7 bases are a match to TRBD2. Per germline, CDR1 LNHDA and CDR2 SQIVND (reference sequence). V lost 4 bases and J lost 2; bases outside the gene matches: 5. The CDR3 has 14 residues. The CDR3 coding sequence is TGTGCCAGTAGTAATGCGGGAGCGGCCTACGAGCAGTACTTC. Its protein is CASSNAGAAYEQYF.

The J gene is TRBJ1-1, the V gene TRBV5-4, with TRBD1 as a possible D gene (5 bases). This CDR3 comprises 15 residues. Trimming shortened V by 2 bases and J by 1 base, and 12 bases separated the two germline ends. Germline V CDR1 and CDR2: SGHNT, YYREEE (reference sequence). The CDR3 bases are TGTGCCAGCAGCTTTCTCGGGGGTTCGAACACTGAAGCTTTCTTT. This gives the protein CASSFLGGSNTEAFF.

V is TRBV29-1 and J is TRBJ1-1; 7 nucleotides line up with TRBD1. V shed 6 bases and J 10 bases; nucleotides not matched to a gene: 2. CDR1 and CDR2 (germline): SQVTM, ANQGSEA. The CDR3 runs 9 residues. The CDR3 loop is CSVWTGAFF. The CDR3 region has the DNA TGCAGCGTCTGGACAGGAGCTTTCTTT.

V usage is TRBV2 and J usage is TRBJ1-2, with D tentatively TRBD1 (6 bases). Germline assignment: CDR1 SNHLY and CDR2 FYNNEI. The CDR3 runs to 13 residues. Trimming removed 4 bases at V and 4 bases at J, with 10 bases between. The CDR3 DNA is TGTGCCAGCAGTGCGGACAGCCTCTATGGCTACACCTTC. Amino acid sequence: CASSADSLYGYTF.

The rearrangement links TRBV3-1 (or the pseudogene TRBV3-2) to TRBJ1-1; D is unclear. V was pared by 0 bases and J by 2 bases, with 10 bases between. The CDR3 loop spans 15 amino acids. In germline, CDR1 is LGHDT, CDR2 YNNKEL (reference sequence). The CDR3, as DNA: TGTGCCAGCAGCCAAGATTCGGCGGAAAACACTGAAGCTTTCTTT. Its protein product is CASSQDSAENTEAFF.

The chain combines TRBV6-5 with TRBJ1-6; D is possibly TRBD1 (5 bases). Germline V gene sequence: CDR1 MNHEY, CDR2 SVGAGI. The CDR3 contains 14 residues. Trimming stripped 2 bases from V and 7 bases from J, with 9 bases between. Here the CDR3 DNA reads TGTGCCAGCAGTTACGCCGGGGGGAATTCACCCCTCCACTTT. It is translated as CASSYAGGNSPLHF.

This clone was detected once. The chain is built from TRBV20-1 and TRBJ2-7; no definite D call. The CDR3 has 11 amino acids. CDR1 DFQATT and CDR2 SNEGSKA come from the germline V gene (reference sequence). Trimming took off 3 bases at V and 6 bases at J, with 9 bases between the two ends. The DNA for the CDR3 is TGCAGTGCTAGGTCACGGGCCGAGCAGTACTTC. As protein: CSARSRAEQYF.

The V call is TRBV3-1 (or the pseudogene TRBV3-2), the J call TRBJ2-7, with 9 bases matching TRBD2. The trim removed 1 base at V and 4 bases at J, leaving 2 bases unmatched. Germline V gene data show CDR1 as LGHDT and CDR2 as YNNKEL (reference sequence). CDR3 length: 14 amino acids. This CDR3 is CASSQGGRVYEQYF. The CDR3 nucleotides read TGTGCCAGCAGCCAAGGCGGGAGGGTGTACGAGCAGTACTTC.

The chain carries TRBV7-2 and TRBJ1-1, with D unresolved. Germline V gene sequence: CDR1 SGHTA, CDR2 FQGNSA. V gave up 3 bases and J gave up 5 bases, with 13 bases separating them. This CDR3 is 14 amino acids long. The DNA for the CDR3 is TGTGCCAGCAGCTTGGTTCCGGAGGTTACTGAAGCTTTCTTT. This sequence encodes CASSLVPEVTEAFF.

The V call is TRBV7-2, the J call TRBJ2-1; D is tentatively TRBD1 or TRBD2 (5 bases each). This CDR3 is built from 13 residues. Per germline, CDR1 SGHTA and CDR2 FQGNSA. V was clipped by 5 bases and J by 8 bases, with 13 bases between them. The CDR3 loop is CASSIGRGHEQFF. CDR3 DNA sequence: TGTGCCAGCAGCATCGGACGGGGCCATGAGCAGTTCTTC.